The 21 T cell receptor beta chains below were found in one sample sequenced in a study of shared clonotypes between healthy human individuals. As defined, naive CD8 cells were CD45RO-negative and positively selected for CCR7, with terminally differentiated effector memory CD45RA+ cells excluded. TCRdb keeps only in-frame clones here, not all; method: immunoSEQ multiplex PCR. The sample consists of millions of clones, around 96% of them appearing once. The sequencing sample was made of naive CD8+ T cells sorted from blood. The receptors stem from a man between 18 and 35 years old in good health.

This rearrangement joins TRBV6-5 to TRBJ2-6; either TRBD1 or TRBD2 may supply D (5 bases each). This CDR3 contains 14 residues. The V gene lost 0 bases and the J gene lost 8 bases, with 8 bases spanning the gap. CDR1 is MNHEY and CDR2 is SVGAGI in the germline V gene. Written as DNA, the CDR3 is TGTGCCAGCAGTTACTCCGAGGGACCCAACGTCCTGACTTTC. This gives the protein CASSYSEGPNVLTF.

This clone has a handful of counts. The same CDR3 can be traced to other DNA sequences in this sample. The V and J genes are TRBV7-9 and TRBJ2-7, with 7 bases matching TRBD1. The trim removed 5 bases at V and 2 bases at J, leaving 3 bases unmatched. The CDR3 runs to 13 residues. The germline V gene encodes CDR1 SEHNR and CDR2 FQNEAQ (reference sequence). The CDR3 loop reads CASSTGQTYEQYF. The DNA of the CDR3 is TGTGCCAGCAGCACGGGACAGACCTACGAGCAGTACTTC.

The chain couples TRBV11-3 to TRBJ2-7; TRBD1 is a possible D gene (6 bases). This CDR3 spans 14 amino acids. The V and J ends lost 3 bases and 4 bases respectively, with 13 bases between them. Germline CDR1 and CDR2: SGHNT and YENEEA. In nucleotides, the CDR3 is TGTGCCAGCAGCTTGGCAGGGGAAGGTTACGAGCAGTACTTC. It yields the protein CASSLAGEGYEQYF.

This clone was counted a few times. The chain employs TRBV2 and TRBJ2-7; 8 positions match TRBD2. The ends lost 4 bases at V and 4 bases at J; junction bases unmatched: 6. The CDR3 extends over 14 amino acids. Germline CDR1 SNHLY, CDR2 FYNNEI. CDR3 coding DNA: TGTGCCAGCAGTGCCAGCGGGAGAACGTACGAGCAGTACTTC. Its translation is CASSASGRTYEQYF.

The chain has TRBV21-1 and TRBJ1-3; the D segment call TRBD1 is taken from the table without a DNA check. TRBV21-1 is a pseudogene. The CDR3 spans 15 residues. The CDR3 reads CASADRAGSGNTIYF. The CDR3 DNA is TGTGCCAGCGCCGACAGGGCAGGATCTGGAAACACCATATATTTT.

The chain recombines TRBV5-6 with TRBJ1-2, with D unresolved. V shed 0 bases and J shed 4 bases, with 22 bases lying between them. The CDR3 has 18 amino acids. The germline V gene has CDR1 SGHDT and CDR2 YYEEEE. The CDR3 DNA is TGTGCCAGCAGCTTGGTTCCAACCTCCAAGATCGGGGTCTATGGCTACACCTTC. As protein: CASSLVPTSKIGVYGYTF.

The rearrangement links TRBV30 to TRBJ2-2, with 7 bases that match TRBD1. Per germline, CDR1 GTSNPN and CDR2 SVGIG (reference sequence). The junction had 6 bases not matched to a gene; V was cut back by 5 bases and J by 3 bases. The CDR3 consists of 14 residues. The CDR3 protein is CAWYRQGYTGELFF. The CDR3 DNA reads as TGTGCCTGGTACCGACAGGGATACACCGGGGAGCTGTTTTTT. The full variable domain, its missing parts supplied by reference TRBV30 and TRBJ2-2, is SQTIHQWPATLVQPVGSPLSLECTVEGTSNPNLYWYRQAAGRGLQLLFYSVGIGQISSEVPQNLSASRPQDRQFILSSKKLLLSDSGFYLCAWYRQGYTGELFFGEGSRLTVL.

The chain recombines TRBV6-1 with TRBJ1-1; unclear D gene. The CDR3 totals 15 residues. The V gene lost 2 bases and the J gene lost 0 bases, with 10 bases spanning the gap. Germline V gene lookup returns CDR1 MNHNS and CDR2 SASEGT. The CDR3 sequence is CASSEYRSLNTEAFF. CDR3 nucleotides: TGTGCCAGCAGTGAATATAGGTCCTTGAACACTGAAGCTTTCTTT.

This clone was picked up a small number of times. The genes are TRBV7-9 and TRBJ2-5; D gene uncertain. The CDR3 is 12 amino acids. Trimming took 5 bases from V and 7 from J, leaving 11 bases between them. Germline V CDR1 and CDR2: SEHNR, FQNEAQ (reference sequence). The DNA of the CDR3 is TGTGCCAGCAGCACCACTTCAGGGACCCAGTACTTC. It yields the protein CASSTTSGTQYF.

The chain uses TRBV7-9 and TRBJ2-1, with a weak D call TRBD1 (5 bases). This CDR3 has 15 residues. Trimming left V 1 base short and J 5 bases short, with 12 bases between. CDR1 is SEHNR, CDR2 FQNEAQ, per germline (reference sequence). CDR3 residues: CASSLVVGVDNEQFF. In DNA, the CDR3 is TGTGCCAGCAGCTTAGTCGTAGGGGTCGACAATGAGCAGTTCTTC.

This chain connects TRBV9 to TRBJ1-2; TRBD1 agrees at 10 bases. The CDR3 has 15 amino acids. The junction had 7 bases not matched to a gene; V was cut back by 3 bases and J by 5 bases. The germline gives CDR1 SGDLS, CDR2 YYNGEE. CDR3 DNA sequence: TGTGCCAGCAGCGCAGGGGGGACAGGGGTATATGGCTACACCTTC. Translating gives CASSAGGTGVYGYTF.

The V call is TRBV4-3, the J call TRBJ1-6; no clear D gene. Germline-derived CDR1 and CDR2 are LGHNA and YSLEER. Trimming stripped 0 bases from V and 0 bases from J, with 6 bases between. The CDR3 sequence is 16 residues long. CDR3 sequence (DNA): TGCGCCAGCAGCCAAGATCTGCGCTCCTATAATTCACCCCTCCACTTT. This encodes CASSQDLRSYNSPLHF.

The gene calls are TRBV27 and TRBJ2-7; TRBD1 is a possible D gene (5 bases). This CDR3 is 16 amino acids long. Trimming shortened V by 4 bases and J by 3 bases, and 19 bases separated the two germline ends. Germline loops: CDR1 MNHEY, CDR2 SMNVEV (reference sequence). CDR3 region: CASSSAAVTALYEQYF. DNA for the CDR3: TGTGCCAGCAGTTCAGCCGCCGTGACAGCTCTCTACGAGCAGTACTTC.

Concerning this clone: Other DNA sequences in this specimen translate into the identical CDR3. J is TRBJ1-1 and V is TRBV29-1; D gene uncertain. Germline V gives CDR1 SQVTM, CDR2 ANQGSEA. Deletions cut 6 bases from V and 3 bases from J, with 8 bases between. The CDR3 covers 11 residues. The CDR3 is CSVAGDTEAFF. The DNA for the CDR3 is TGCAGCGTAGCCGGGGACACTGAAGCTTTCTTT.

This chain's CDR3 is CASSYSPGIRQETQYF. The CDR3, as DNA: TGTGCCAGCAGTTACTCCCCAGGAATCCGCCAAGAGACCCAGTACTTC. The chain combines TRBV6-7 with TRBJ2-5, with D unresolved. TRBV6-7 is noted as an ORF with a role that remains uncertain. This CDR3 region has 16 residues. The V end lost 0 bases, the J end lost 1 base, and 12 bases lay between the germline ends.

This clone was seen only once. The rearrangement uses TRBV27 and TRBJ1-1, with 8 bases identical to TRBD1. Germline values: CDR1 MNHEY, CDR2 SMNVEV (reference sequence). The CDR3 is 13 amino acids. V lost 8 bases to trimming and J lost 6 bases; unmatched junction nucleotides: 8. CDR3 sequence reads: CASDGQGSPEAFF. The CDR3 DNA reads as TGTGCCAGCGATGGACAGGGATCCCCTGAAGCTTTCTTT.

The chain recombines TRBV5-4 with TRBJ2-5; D not certain. The CDR3 is 13 residues long. The germline V and J ends were trimmed by 2 bases and 3 bases, with 8 bases remaining between them. CDR1 and CDR2 (germline): SGHNT, YYREEE (reference sequence). For the CDR3, the DNA is TGTGCCAGCAGCTTCCTAGGAGAAGAGACCCAGTACTTC. This encodes CASSFLGEETQYF.

This sequence joins TRBV10-2 and TRBJ2-3, with 8 bases lining up with TRBD1. This CDR3 is 15 amino acids long. The germline gives CDR1 WSHSY, CDR2 SAAADI. Unmatched junction bases numbered 6, after V lost 4 bases and J lost 3 bases. The CDR3 region is CASSAVDRVTDTQYF. Written as DNA, the CDR3 is TGCGCCAGCAGTGCAGTGGACAGGGTGACAGATACGCAGTATTTT.

The V and J genes are TRBV7-9 and TRBJ1-2; 9 bases are shared with TRBD1. Germline trimming cut 8 bases from V and 5 bases from J; bases unmatched to any gene: 6. Germline V gives CDR1 SEHNR, CDR2 FQNEAQ (reference sequence). CDR3 length equals 13 residues. The CDR3 is CASLGQGLYGYTF. The CDR3 nucleotides are TGTGCCAGCCTTGGACAGGGGTTATATGGCTACACCTTC.

The rearrangement links TRBV6-4 to TRBJ1-5, with a tentative D call TRBD1 (5 bases). The CDR3 spans 16 residues. From germline, CDR1 is MRHNA and CDR2 SNTAGT. Between the trimmed V and J ends, which lost 6 bases and 4 bases, there was a span of 19 bases. As DNA, the CDR3 is TGTGCCAGCAGGAAAGACACAGGTTGTGCGAATCAGCCCCAGCATTTT. It codes for CASRKDTGCANQPQHF.

J is TRBJ2-7 and V is TRBV2, with 10 bases fitting TRBD2. Germline V lookup: CDR1 SNHLY, CDR2 FYNNEI. This CDR3 spans 15 amino acids. The ends lost 6 bases at V and 4 bases at J; junction bases unmatched: 9. CDR3 residues: CASRTLPSGGYEQYF. The CDR3 nucleotides read TGTGCCAGCAGGACCCTGCCTAGCGGGGGTTACGAGCAGTACTTC.